Included here is one TCR beta chain sequence, with context. What it recognizes is unknown. The sample originates from a study of somatic mutations in cytotoxic T cells in rheumatoid arthritis. Study summary: Flow sorting at nearly 100% purity was applied to some V beta antibody-stained T-cell populations, which included V beta1+ cells sequenced for TCRB.

Germline CDR1 reads MNHEY; CDR2 reads SMNVEV (reference sequence). The J segment lost 7 bases and the V segment lost 6 bases, leaving 12 bases of the junction unmatched. This CDR3 has 16 amino acids. Notes on the study in general: Healthy controls showed no age-related rise in CD8+ clonality, whereas rheumatoid arthritis patients did. Unidentified antigens were the targets of the expanded CD8+ clones. CD8+ T-cell clonality showed no significant difference between rheumatoid arthritis patients and age-matched healthy controls.

Sequenced by immunoSEQ multiplex PCR; TCRdb stores in-frame clones only, minus some. This table has 25,000 to 30,000 clones, around 90% appearing once. This sequence originates from an adult with rheumatoid arthritis. Sequencing was performed on CD8+ T cells sorted from blood. This rearrangement joins TRBV27 to TRBJ2-1; 10 nucleotides align to TRBD2. The CDR3 DNA sequence: TGTGCCAGCAGCCCCTTCCCTACTAGCGGGAATAATGAGCAGTTCTTC. Encoded protein: CASSPFPTSGNNEQFF.